What follows is one TCR beta chain and its context. The data derive from a study of cytomegalovirus exposure and HLA in healthy donors. PCR was performed using 60 Vbeta and 13 Jbeta primers. Profiled with immunoSEQ multiplex PCR; TCRdb holds only in-frame clones, not every one. The sample has some 150,000 clones; 81% are singletons. CDR3 length: 14 residues. Germline values: CDR1 SGHTA, CDR2 FQGTGA. Trimming removed 5 bases from V and 4 bases from J; junction bases left unmatched: 7. V usage is TRBV7-3 and J usage is TRBJ2-7; 8 nucleotides align to TRBD2. The TCR originated in a woman between 18 and 30 years old in good health and CMV-seropositive. Sequenced material: PBMCs. Here the CDR3 DNA reads TGTGCCAGCAGCCCGAGCGGGGGAGCGTACGAGCAGTACTTC. Translating gives CASSPSGGAYEQYF.